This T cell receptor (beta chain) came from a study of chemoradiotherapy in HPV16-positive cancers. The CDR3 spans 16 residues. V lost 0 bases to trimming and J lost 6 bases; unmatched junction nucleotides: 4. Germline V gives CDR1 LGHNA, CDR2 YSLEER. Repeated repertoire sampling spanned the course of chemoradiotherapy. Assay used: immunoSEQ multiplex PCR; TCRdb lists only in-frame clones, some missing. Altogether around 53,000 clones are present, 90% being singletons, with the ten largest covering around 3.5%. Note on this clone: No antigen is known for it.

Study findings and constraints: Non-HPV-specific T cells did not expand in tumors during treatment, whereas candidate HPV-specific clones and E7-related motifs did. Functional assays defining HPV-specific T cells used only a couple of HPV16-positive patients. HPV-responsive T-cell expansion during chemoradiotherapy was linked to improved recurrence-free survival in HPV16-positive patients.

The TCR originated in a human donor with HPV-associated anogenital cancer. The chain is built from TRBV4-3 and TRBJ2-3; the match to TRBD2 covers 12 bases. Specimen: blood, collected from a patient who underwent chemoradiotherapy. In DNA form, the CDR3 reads TGCGCCAGCAGCCAAGACGCTAGCGGGGGGGCGGATACGCAGTATTTT. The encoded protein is CASSQDASGGADTQYF.